Presented here are 27 T cell receptor beta chains from one specimen sequenced in a study of cytomegalovirus exposure and HLA in healthy donors. Primers for the PCR totalled 60 Vbeta and 13 Jbeta. The protocol was immunoSEQ multiplex PCR, while the TCRdb copy is restricted to in-frame clones and leaves out a portion. The table lists under 200,000 clones, approximately 73% of them singletons, with 1.3% to 1.5% in the top ten. The sequencing input was PBMCs. These receptors came from a man aged 50-59 years in good health and CMV-seronegative.

This clone was found a few times. The rearrangement uses TRBV7-9 and TRBJ2-1; 8 positions agree with TRBD1. The CDR3 loop spans 15 amino acids. CDR1 SEHNR and CDR2 FQNEAQ come from the germline V gene (reference sequence). With 3 bases clipped from V and 2 bases from J, the junction kept 3 bases outside the gene matches. This chain's CDR3 is CASSFGQGPYNEQFF. The CDR3 DNA reads TGTGCCAGCAGCTTCGGACAGGGACCCTACAATGAGCAGTTCTTC.

This chain connects TRBV29-1 to TRBJ2-5; 12 bases fit TRBD1. The CDR3 has 15 amino acids. Germline CDR1 SQVTM, CDR2 ANQGSEA. V was clipped by 3 bases and J by 5 bases; unmatched bases: 7. CDR3 DNA sequence: TGCAGCGTTGACGGGACAGGGGGCTTTGGGGAGACCCAGTACTTC. Translating gives CSVDGTGGFGETQYF. The complete variable domain, with remaining parts taken from reference TRBV29-1 and TRBJ2-5, reads SAVISQKPSRDICQRGTSLTIQCQVDSQVTMMFWYRQQPGQSLTLIATANQGSEATYESGFVIDKFPISRPNLTFSTLTVSNMSPEDSSIYLCSVDGTGGFGETQYFGPGTRLLVL.

CDR3 amino acids: CASSPGTGFGLTDTQYF. The CDR3, as DNA: TGTGCCAGCTCACCCGGGACAGGGTTCGGCCTCACAGATACGCAGTATTTT. The chain carries TRBV18 and TRBJ2-3, with TRBD1 identical over 9 bases. The CDR3 length is 17 residues. Germline-derived CDR1 and CDR2 are KGHSH and LQKENI. The J segment lost 2 bases and the V segment lost 3 bases, leaving 9 bases of the junction unmatched. The whole variable domain, remainder taken from reference TRBV18 and TRBJ2-3, is NAGVMQNPRHLVRRRGQEARLRCSPMKGHSHVYWYRQLPEEGLKFMVYLQKENIIDESGMPKERFSAEFPKEGPSILRIQQVVRGDSAAYFCASSPGTGFGLTDTQYFGPGTRLTVL.

The rearrangement links TRBV28 to TRBJ2-3; the D gene is possibly TRBD1 (6 bases). The CDR3 consists of 14 residues. With 3 bases removed from V and 3 bases from J, the gap between germline ends came to 10 bases. CDR1 MDHEN and CDR2 SYDVKM come from the germline V gene. CDR3 residues: CASSFGDRTDTQYF. The CDR3 DNA is TGTGCCAGCAGTTTTGGAGACAGGACAGATACGCAGTATTTT.

The CDR3 DNA reads as TGTGCCAGCAGCTTAGAGGCTCCCTCTAGCGGGGGTGCAGATACGCAGTATTTT. Amino acid sequence: CASSLEAPSSGGADTQYF. V and J are TRBV7-6 and TRBJ2-3, with 10 bases matching TRBD2. This CDR3 spans 18 amino acids. Trimming at V came to 1 base and at J to 4 bases, leaving 11 bases not matched to a gene. Germline V CDR1 and CDR2: SGHVS, FNYEAQ.

V is TRBV7-2 and J is TRBJ2-5, with 11 positions matching TRBD2. Germline assignment: CDR1 SGHTA and CDR2 FQGNSA. V lost 1 base, J lost 3 bases, and 7 bases stayed unmatched. The CDR3 spans 17 residues. The CDR3 loop is CASSLVGTSGGKETQYF. In DNA, the CDR3 is TGTGCCAGCAGCTTAGTAGGGACTAGCGGTGGAAAAGAGACCCAGTACTTC.

This clone was seen a few times. This chain connects TRBV28 to TRBJ2-7, with 8 bases matching TRBD2. Germline loops: CDR1 MDHEN, CDR2 SYDVKM. The CDR3 extends over 16 amino acids. V lost 7 bases to trimming and J lost 7 bases; unmatched junction nucleotides: 18. CDR3 DNA: TGTGCCAGCATTAATGCCCAGCGGGGGCTCCTGAAAGAGCAGTACTTC. Amino acids: CASINAQRGLLKEQYF.

The chain has TRBV5-1 and TRBJ1-5, with D possibly matching TRBD1 (6 bases). Trimming removed 0 bases at V and 4 bases at J, with 17 bases between. The CDR3 is 17 amino acids. Germline-derived CDR1 and CDR2 are SGHRS and YFSETQ. The CDR3: CASSLGARGNGNQPQHF. Here the CDR3 DNA reads TGCGCCAGCAGCTTGGGGGCCAGGGGTAATGGAAATCAGCCCCAGCATTTT. Together with reference TRBV5-1 and TRBJ1-5, the CDR3 gives the full variable domain: KAGVTQTPRYLIKTRGQQVTLSCSPISGHRSVSWYQQTPGQGLQFLFEYFSETQRNKGNFPGRFSGRQFSNSRSEMNVSTLELGDSALYLCASSLGARGNGNQPQHFGDGTRLSIL.

The rearrangement joins TRBV7-8 to TRBJ2-1; the match to TRBD2 covers 8 bases. With V trimmed by 3 bases and J by 6 bases, 7 bases remained unmatched. There are 15 residues in the CDR3. Germline V CDR1 and CDR2: SGHVS, FQNEAQ. Written as DNA, the CDR3 is TGTGCCAGCAGCTTCCCGGCGGGGGGCGGCAATGAGCAGTTCTTC. It specifies CASSFPAGGGNEQFF.

This sequence joins TRBV19 and TRBJ1-1, with D maybe TRBD1 (6 bases). The length of the CDR3 is 13 residues. CDR1 and CDR2 from the germline V gene are LNHDA and SQIVND (reference sequence). V was cut by 4 bases and J by 4 bases, with 10 bases left in between. The CDR3 sequence: CASSRGQLTEAFF. For the CDR3, the DNA is TGTGCCAGTAGTAGGGGGCAGCTCACTGAAGCTTTCTTT. The full variable domain, rest sourced from reference TRBV19 and TRBJ1-1, is DGGITQSPKYLFRKEGQNVTLSCEQNLNHDAMYWYRQDPGQGLRLIYYSQIVNDFQKGDIAEGYSVSREKKESFPLTVTSAQKNPTAFYLCASSRGQLTEAFFGQGTRLTVV.

The rearrangement links TRBV10-3 to TRBJ2-3; TRBD2 aligns across 10 bases. This CDR3 has 14 amino acids. Trimming took 7 bases from V and 4 from J; bases not matched to a gene: 5. Germline V CDR1 and CDR2: ENHRY, SYGVKD. The CDR3 loop is CAIKTSGESDTQYF. The CDR3 DNA is TGTGCCATCAAAACTAGCGGGGAGTCAGATACGCAGTATTTT.

The chain joins TRBV9 to TRBJ1-6, with 7 bases aligning to TRBD1. The CDR3 sequence is 15 residues long. V trimming: 4 bases; J trimming: 6 bases; junction bases outside the gene matches: 7. CDR1 and CDR2 (germline): SGDLS, YYNGEE. The CDR3: CASSPQTGINSPLHF. The CDR3 DNA sequence: TGTGCCAGCAGCCCTCAGACAGGGATTAATTCACCCCTCCACTTT.

This clone occurred once. V is TRBV4-1 and J is TRBJ1-6, with 12 bases that match TRBD1. The germline CDR1 and CDR2 sequences are MGHRA and YSYEKL. Trimming cost V 0 bases and J 9 bases; bases outside gene matches: 6. The CDR3 runs 17 residues. The CDR3 spells CASSQDRGDRGLSPLHF. CDR3 coding DNA: TGCGCCAGCAGCCAAGATCGCGGGGACAGGGGGCTTTCACCCCTCCACTTT.

This clone showed up just a few times. The rearrangement joins TRBV19 to TRBJ1-1; D perhaps matches TRBD1 (5 bases). In germline, CDR1 is LNHDA, CDR2 SQIVND (reference sequence). The CDR3 is made up of 13 amino acids. Trimming removed 4 bases at V and 1 base at J, with 7 bases between. The DNA of the CDR3 is TGTGCCAGTAGTAGCAGGGAGAACACTGAAGCTTTCTTT. This codes for CASSSRENTEAFF. The whole variable domain, filled in from reference TRBV19 and TRBJ1-1, reads DGGITQSPKYLFRKEGQNVTLSCEQNLNHDAMYWYRQDPGQGLRLIYYSQIVNDFQKGDIAEGYSVSREKKESFPLTVTSAQKNPTAFYLCASSSRENTEAFFGQGTRLTVV.

The CDR3 sequence: CASSLSGGAQETQYF. For the CDR3, the DNA is TGTGCCAGCAGCCTTAGCGGGGGGGCCCAAGAGACCCAGTACTTC. The V and J genes are TRBV7-9 and TRBJ2-5; TRBD2 agrees at 11 bases. Unmatched junction bases numbered 3, after V lost 5 bases and J lost 1 base. There are 15 residues in the CDR3. Germline-derived CDR1 and CDR2 are SEHNR and FQNEAQ (reference sequence).

This clone was seen a few times. The chain combines TRBV6-5 with TRBJ1-4; D is possibly TRBD1 (5 bases). Germline lookup yields CDR1 MNHEY and CDR2 SVGAGI. Trimming shortened V by 2 bases and J by 8 bases, and 12 bases separated the two germline ends. The CDR3 contains 14 residues. This CDR3 is CASSYGRAGEKLFF. For the CDR3, the DNA is TGTGCCAGCAGTTACGGCAGGGCTGGCGAAAAACTGTTTTTT.

This chain uses TRBV6-1 with TRBJ2-7; 10 nucleotides agree with TRBD2. This CDR3 comprises 15 residues. From germline, CDR1 is MNHNS and CDR2 SASEGT. Trimming took 4 bases from V and 1 from J; bases not matched to a gene: 4. The CDR3, as DNA: TGTGCCAGCAGTGGGCTAGCGGGGGCTTCCTACGAGCAGTACTTC. Protein sequence: CASSGLAGASYEQYF.

The chain uses TRBV7-8 and TRBJ1-5; D gene uncertain. The CDR3 sequence is 16 residues long. The V end was cut by 0 bases, the J end by 4 bases, with 13 bases between. Germline CDR1 and CDR2: SGHVS and FQNEAQ. The CDR3 is CASSLAEGLRNQPQHF. Written as DNA, the CDR3 is TGTGCCAGCAGCTTAGCAGAGGGATTGCGGAATCAGCCCCAGCATTTT.

The chain employs TRBV7-3 and TRBJ2-2, with TRBD1 as a possible D gene (6 bases). The V and J ends lost 1 base and 4 bases respectively, with 13 bases between them. Germline loops: CDR1 SGHTA, CDR2 FQGTGA. CDR3 size: 16 residues. CDR3 protein: CASSLNPTGITGELFF. The CDR3 coding sequence is TGTGCCAGCAGCTTAAATCCGACAGGCATCACCGGGGAGCTGTTTTTT.

The gene calls are TRBV7-2 and TRBJ2-7, with 8 bases that match TRBD1. V dropped 5 bases and J dropped 5; count of bases not matched to a gene: 8. Germline V gene sequence: CDR1 SGHTA, CDR2 FQGNSA. The CDR3 has 14 residues. The CDR3 reads CASSRSQGGHEQYF. Written as DNA, the CDR3 is TGTGCCAGCAGCCGATCACAGGGGGGCCACGAGCAGTACTTC.

V gene TRBV5-1 combines with J gene TRBJ1-6; possibly TRBD1 for D (6 bases). Trimming pared 2 bases from V and 8 bases from J, leaving 11 bases between. From germline, CDR1 is SGHRS and CDR2 YFSETQ. The CDR3 totals 14 residues. CDR3 in DNA: TGCGCCAGCAGCTTAAGGGGGGGCGATTCACCCCTCCACTTT. Protein: CASSLRGGDSPLHF.

This clone turned up a few times. This sequence joins TRBV7-2 and TRBJ1-2; D is perhaps TRBD1 (5 bases). Trimming took off 5 bases at V and 8 bases at J, with 15 bases between the two ends. Germline V gives CDR1 SGHTA, CDR2 FQGNSA. CDR3 size: 13 residues. The CDR3 sequence is CASSLTGEGGYTF. For the CDR3, the DNA is TGTGCCAGCAGCCTCACGGGGGAGGGGGGCTACACCTTC. Based on the CDR3 plus reference TRBV7-2 and TRBJ1-2, the full variable domain is GAGVSQSPSNKVTEKGKDVELRCDPISGHTALYWYRQSLGQGLEFLIYFQGNSAPDKSGLPSDRFSAERTGGSVSTLTIQRTQQEDSAVYLCASSLTGEGGYTFGSGTRLTVV.

The chain is built from TRBV10-2 and TRBJ2-7, with 8 bases identical to TRBD2. The CDR3 loop spans 15 amino acids. The V gene end was trimmed by 3 bases and the J gene end by 0 bases; junction bases not matched to a gene: 4. Germline values: CDR1 WSHSY, CDR2 SAAADI. The CDR3, as DNA: TGCGCCAGCAGTGAAAGGGCGGGGGGCTCCTACGAGCAGTACTTC. Encoded protein: CASSERAGGSYEQYF.

This chain connects TRBV19 to TRBJ2-1; tentative D call: TRBD1 (6 bases). The germline V and J ends were trimmed by 1 base and 8 bases, with 15 bases remaining between them. The CDR3 loop spans 15 amino acids. Germline V gives CDR1 LNHDA, CDR2 SQIVND (reference sequence). As DNA, the CDR3 is TGTGCCAGTAGTATAGTCCAGGGGCTGGGGGATGAGCAGTTCTTC. Protein: CASSIVQGLGDEQFF.

V is TRBV6-1 and J is TRBJ2-3; D may be TRBD2 (6 bases). This CDR3 comprises 17 residues. Germline CDR1 is MNHNS and CDR2 is SASEGT. V was pared by 4 bases and J by 6 bases, with 23 bases between. CDR3 sequence reads: CASSVRRTIGMGDTQYF. CDR3 nucleotide sequence: TGTGCCAGCAGTGTCAGGCGGACTATCGGAATGGGGGATACGCAGTATTTT.

J is TRBJ2-3 and V is TRBV7-2; 11 nucleotides match TRBD2. V dropped 1 base and J dropped 6; count of bases not matched to a gene: 9. Germline values: CDR1 SGHTA, CDR2 FQGNSA. The CDR3 is made up of 17 amino acids. The CDR3 DNA sequence: TGTGCCAGCAGCTTAGGACTAGCGGGGTTCCCGCGGGATACGCAGTATTTT. Protein sequence: CASSLGLAGFPRDTQYF.

This clone came up a few times. The chain uses TRBV6-1 and TRBJ2-1; D possibly corresponds to TRBD1 (5 bases). V shed 10 bases and J shed 1 base, with 14 bases lying between them. Germline V CDR1 and CDR2: MNHNS, SASEGT. The CDR3 length is 14 residues. The CDR3 nucleotides are TGTGCCACGGTCCAGGGTGGGTCCTACAATGAGCAGTTCTTC. The encoded protein is CATVQGGSYNEQFF.